The 24 T cell receptor beta chains below come from one sample, sequenced in a study of lymphopenia after photon versus proton radiotherapy. Profiled with immunoSEQ multiplex PCR; TCRdb holds only in-frame clones, not every one. The data hold 70,000 to 95,000 clones, with about 83% observed a single time. The sample was peripheral blood, taken from a patient treated with proton-based radiotherapy. Source of these receptors: a man between 60 and 75 years old with pancreatic cancer.

The rearrangement uses TRBV5-1 and TRBJ2-1; unclear D gene. This CDR3 region has 14 residues. V gave up 4 bases and J gave up 9 bases, with 17 bases separating them. CDR1 SGHRS and CDR2 YFSETQ come from the germline V gene. CDR3 protein: CASSPEADRAEQFF. In DNA form, the CDR3 reads TGCGCCAGCAGCCCTGAGGCTGACCGGGCTGAGCAGTTCTTC.

The rearrangement joins TRBV7-9 to TRBJ2-1, with 7 bases fitting TRBD1. The germline gives CDR1 SEHNR, CDR2 FQNEAQ (reference sequence). V trimming: 2 bases; J trimming: 15 bases; junction bases outside the gene matches: 13. The CDR3 length is 14 residues. CDR3 sequence reads: CASSLSFSGTVLFF. CDR3 DNA sequence: TGTGCCAGCAGCTTATCCTTCTCCGGGACAGTACTGTTCTTC.

In its sample, this clone was seen once. The chain combines TRBV6-1 with TRBJ2-1; 7 nucleotides agree with TRBD2. Germline lookup yields CDR1 MNHNS and CDR2 SASEGT. The CDR3 length is 13 residues. Losses at the gene ends were 8 bases for V and 0 bases for J; bases not matched to a gene: 1. CDR3 coding DNA: TGTGCCAGCCGCGGGAGCTCCTACAATGAGCAGTTCTTC. Translation gives CASRGSSYNEQFF.

The chain couples TRBV11-2 to TRBJ1-3; D gene unclear. From germline, CDR1 is SGHAT and CDR2 FQNNGV. Trimming shortened V by 7 bases and J by 4 bases, and 20 bases separated the two germline ends. The CDR3 contains 16 residues. As DNA, the CDR3 is TGTGCCAGCACCCATGGGCGCGCTCTAGCGGGAAACACCATATATTTT. It is translated as CASTHGRALAGNTIYF.

The genes are TRBV11-2 and TRBJ1-5; TRBD1 might be the D (5 bases). The CDR3 is 13 residues long. Trimming shortened V by 1 base and J by 8 bases, and 9 bases separated the two germline ends. Germline V CDR1 and CDR2: SGHAT, FQNNGV. For the CDR3, the DNA is TGTGCCAGCAGCTTAGGGGGGTATGAGCCCCAGCATTTT. Protein product: CASSLGGYEPQHF.

This sequence joins TRBV28 and TRBJ1-1, with a tentative D call TRBD1 (6 bases). The CDR3 is 16 residues long. Per germline, CDR1 MDHEN and CDR2 SYDVKM. Trimming removed 6 bases at V and 0 bases at J, with 17 bases between. CDR3 loop: CASRITRQAMNTEAFF. The CDR3 DNA sequence: TGTGCCAGCAGGATTACACGACAGGCCATGAACACTGAAGCTTTCTTT.

The chain links TRBV28 to TRBJ1-1; D is unresolved. The germline V gene has CDR1 MDHEN and CDR2 SYDVKM. Trimming took 4 bases from V and 0 from J, leaving 9 bases between them. The CDR3 has 14 residues. The CDR3 coding sequence is TGTGCCAGCAGTTACACAACTATGAACACTGAAGCTTTCTTT. Encoded protein: CASSYTTMNTEAFF.

This rearrangement joins TRBV9 to TRBJ2-3, with TRBD2 matching over 7 bases. The CDR3 spans 14 residues. Germline-derived CDR1 and CDR2 are SGDLS and YYNGEE. V was clipped by 2 bases and J by 7 bases; unmatched bases: 7. The CDR3 sequence is CASSVGGDSNTQYF. CDR3 DNA sequence: TGTGCCAGCAGCGTTGGGGGGGATAGCAATACGCAGTATTTT.

Concerning this clone itself: One end of the junction fails to match germline, which may point to a read error. The gene calls are TRBV4-2 and TRBJ2-3; D is uncertain. CDR3 length: 13 amino acids. Looked up from germline, CDR1 is LGHNA and CDR2 is YNFKEQ. The CDR3 is CASSQERVGVPHF. Here the CDR3 DNA reads TGTGCCAGCAGCCAAGAACGAGTTGGGGTCCCTCATTTT.

The chain has TRBV19 and TRBJ1-5; 7 bases map to TRBD1. The J segment lost 5 bases and the V segment lost 3 bases, leaving 4 bases of the junction unmatched. This CDR3 has 14 residues. Per the germline V gene, CDR1 is LNHDA and CDR2 is SQIVND (reference sequence). The CDR3 region is CASSIGTDYQPQHF. The DNA of the CDR3 is TGTGCCAGTAGTATTGGGACAGATTATCAGCCCCAGCATTTT.

The V call is TRBV6-4, the J call TRBJ2-2; 11 nucleotides match TRBD2. Germline loops: CDR1 MRHNA, CDR2 SNTAGT. V lost 6 bases to trimming and J lost 9 bases; unmatched junction nucleotides: 6. The CDR3 runs to 14 residues. The CDR3 DNA reads TGTGCCAGCAGAGAGACTAGCGGGAATAGGGAGCTGTTTTTT. It yields the protein CASRETSGNRELFF.

The chain combines TRBV5-1 with TRBJ1-2, with D possibly TRBD1 on 6 matching bases. Trimming took off 4 bases at V and 4 bases at J, with 20 bases between the two ends. The CDR3 is 16 residues long. Germline CDR1 and CDR2: SGHRS and YFSETQ. The CDR3 is CASSTEGGGVVYGYTF. The CDR3 region has the DNA TGCGCCAGCAGCACCGAAGGGGGAGGGGTCGTCTATGGCTACACCTTC.

This chain links TRBV11-3 with TRBJ2-7, with D tentatively TRBD1 (5 bases). The CDR3 is 12 residues long. Trimming took 5 bases from V and 6 from J, leaving 11 bases between them. Germline V CDR1 and CDR2: SGHNT, YENEEA. The CDR3 region is CASSPAGREQYF. Written as DNA, the CDR3 is TGTGCCAGCAGCCCTGCAGGGCGCGAGCAGTACTTC.

The chain joins TRBV30 to TRBJ1-1; D perhaps matches TRBD1 (5 bases). V lost 5 bases to trimming and J lost 11 bases, with 18 bases between them. Germline loops: CDR1 GTSNPN, CDR2 SVGIG (reference sequence). The CDR3 runs 12 residues. CDR3 loop: CAWALGTASAFF. In nucleotides, the CDR3 is TGTGCCTGGGCACTTGGGACGGCTTCGGCTTTCTTT.

This chain links TRBV7-2 with TRBJ2-2; D could derive from TRBD1 or TRBD2 (5 bases each). The V end lost 3 bases, the J end lost 1 base, and 6 bases lay between the germline ends. The germline V gene encodes CDR1 SGHTA and CDR2 FQGNSA. The CDR3 covers 14 residues. The chain's CDR3 is CASSLGVNTGELFF. CDR3 sequence (DNA): TGTGCCAGCAGCTTGGGGGTGAACACCGGGGAGCTGTTTTTT.

This chain joins TRBV7-9 and TRBJ1-1, with TRBD1 matching over 10 bases. The germline V gene has CDR1 SEHNR and CDR2 FQNEAQ (reference sequence). The ends lost 5 bases at V and 5 bases at J; junction bases unmatched: 5. CDR3 size: 14 residues. The CDR3 loop reads CASSPGQGGTEAFF. The CDR3 DNA is TGTGCCAGCAGCCCAGGACAGGGGGGGACTGAAGCTTTCTTT.

The chain has TRBV28 and TRBJ1-1; the D is unclear. This CDR3 spans 11 amino acids. From germline, CDR1 is MDHEN and CDR2 SYDVKM. Trimming removed 6 bases at V and 11 bases at J, with 13 bases between. The CDR3 reads CASRGAGGAFF. Here the CDR3 DNA reads TGTGCCAGCAGGGGTGCAGGTGGTGCTTTCTTT. Full variable domain (rest looked up from reference TRBV28 and TRBJ1-1): DVKVTQSSRYLVKRTGEKVFLECVQDMDHENMFWYRQDPGLGLRLIYFSYDVKMKEKGDIPEGYSVSREKKERFSLILESASTNQTSMYLCASRGAGGAFFGQGTRLTVV.

The V call is TRBV5-1, the J call TRBJ2-3; D is uncertain. Germline values: CDR1 SGHRS, CDR2 YFSETQ. Trimming removed 4 bases from V and 6 bases from J, with 18 bases in between. The CDR3 consists of 15 residues. CDR3 loop: CASSTAGVVSDTQYF. Here the CDR3 DNA reads TGCGCCAGCAGCACCGCCGGAGTCGTCTCTGATACGCAGTATTTT.

The V and J genes are TRBV29-1 and TRBJ2-7; D gene unclear. The CDR3 spans 14 residues. The germline CDR1 and CDR2 sequences are SQVTM and ANQGSEA. The V end was cut by 6 bases, the J end by 4 bases, with 19 bases between. The CDR3 protein is CSVVIPRESYEQYF. In DNA form, the CDR3 reads TGCAGCGTCGTAATACCCCGAGAATCTTACGAGCAGTACTTC.

This sequence joins TRBV4-2 and TRBJ1-5; D unclear. This CDR3 has 14 residues. V dropped 0 bases and J dropped 2 bases, with 5 bases sitting between them. CDR1 and CDR2 (germline): LGHNA, YNFKEQ. CDR3 protein: CASSQDMGNQPQHF. The CDR3 region has the DNA TGTGCCAGCAGCCAAGATATGGGCAATCAGCCCCAGCATTTT.

In this sample, this clone turned up once. The chain combines TRBV5-1 with TRBJ2-7, with 13 bases fitting TRBD2. This CDR3 region has 17 residues. V trimming: 0 bases; J trimming: 2 bases; junction bases outside the gene matches: 5. Germline V CDR1 and CDR2: SGHRS, YFSETQ. CDR3 sequence reads: CASSLGQGTSGTYEQYF. The CDR3 DNA is TGCGCCAGCAGCTTGGGACAGGGGACTAGCGGGACCTACGAGCAGTACTTC. The full variable domain, with the rest looked up from reference TRBV5-1 and TRBJ2-7, is KAGVTQTPRYLIKTRGQQVTLSCSPISGHRSVSWYQQTPGQGLQFLFEYFSETQRNKGNFPGRFSGRQFSNSRSEMNVSTLELGDSALYLCASSLGQGTSGTYEQYFGPGTRLTVT.

The V call is TRBV6-1, the J call TRBJ2-1, with D possibly TRBD1 on 6 matching bases. V was pared by 10 bases and J by 0 bases, with 13 bases between. Germline lookup yields CDR1 MNHNS and CDR2 SASEGT. The CDR3 loop spans 14 amino acids. CDR3 loop: CATKRGSSYNEQFF. In DNA, the CDR3 is TGTGCCACCAAAAGGGGGAGCTCCTACAATGAGCAGTTCTTC.

The J gene is TRBJ2-6, the V gene TRBV18; D uncertain. Trimming took 3 bases from V and 1 from J, leaving 10 bases between them. CDR3 size: 16 residues. CDR1 is KGHSH, CDR2 LQKENI, per germline. The CDR3 DNA is TGTGCCAGCTCACCTGATATCAATTCTGGGGCCAACGTCCTGACTTTC. Translating gives CASSPDINSGANVLTF.

The chain employs TRBV16 and TRBJ1-5; D is unresolved. V was cut by 4 bases and J by 0 bases, with 13 bases left in between. The length of the CDR3 is 16 residues. Germline V gives CDR1 KGHSY, CDR2 FQNENV. CDR3 in DNA: TGTGCCAGCAGCCTCGGATCAGGAGTTAGCAATCAGCCCCAGCATTTT. It is translated as CASSLGSGVSNQPQHF. Full variable domain (missing parts from reference TRBV16 and TRBJ1-5): GEEVAQTPKHLVRGEGQKAKLYCAPIKGHSYVFWYQQVLKNEFKFLISFQNENVFDETGMPKERFSAKCLPNSPCSLEIQATKLEDSAVYFCASSLGSGVSNQPQHFGDGTRLSIL.